One and the same sample provided the 22 T cell receptor beta chains below, sequenced in a study of cytomegalovirus exposure and HLA in healthy donors. Sequencing used immunoSEQ multiplex PCR; TCRdb keeps in-frame clones, though not all of them. Of about 160,000 clones in the sample, approximately 96% were seen once. Material for sequencing was PBMCs. The receptor set was obtained from a woman between 18 and 29 years old in good health and CMV-seronegative.

V is TRBV7-2 and J is TRBJ2-5; D is possibly TRBD1 (6 bases). V dropped 5 bases and J dropped 4 bases, with 11 bases sitting between them. CDR1 is SGHTA, CDR2 FQGNSA, per germline. The CDR3 has 13 residues. CDR3 nucleotides: TGTGCCAGCAGCGGGGGCATGAGAGAGACCCAGTACTTC. Its protein is CASSGGMRETQYF. The full variable domain, its missing parts supplied by reference TRBV7-2 and TRBJ2-5, is GAGVSQSPSNKVTEKGKDVELRCDPISGHTALYWYRQSLGQGLEFLIYFQGNSAPDKSGLPSDRFSAERTGGSVSTLTIQRTQQEDSAVYLCASSGGMRETQYFGPGTRLLVL.

The J gene is TRBJ1-2, the V gene TRBV5-8; tentative D call: TRBD1 (5 bases). The germline V gene encodes CDR1 SGHTS and CDR2 YDEGEE. Trimming stripped 4 bases from V and 5 bases from J, with 6 bases between. The CDR3 has 11 amino acids. The CDR3 coding sequence is TGTGCCAGCAGCCGGGGGTATGGCTACACCTTC. Protein product: CASSRGYGYTF.

J is TRBJ1-2 and V is TRBV7-6, with D perhaps matching TRBD1 (6 bases). Trimming shortened V by 5 bases and J by 2 bases, and 9 bases separated the two germline ends. Germline assignment: CDR1 SGHVS and CDR2 FNYEAQ. The CDR3 contains 13 residues. The CDR3 nucleotides read TGTGCCAGCAGCCCCCAGGGGAACTATGGCTACACCTTC. This gives the protein CASSPQGNYGYTF.

V is TRBV2 and J is TRBJ1-2, with D uncertain. V was clipped by 8 bases and J by 8 bases, with 18 bases between them. Germline V gene lookup returns CDR1 SNHLY and CDR2 FYNNEI. The CDR3 runs 13 residues. In DNA, the CDR3 is TGTGCCAGCCTCACGGGGAGCGCTGAAGGCTACACCTTC. Translated, it gives CASLTGSAEGYTF.

The chain combines TRBV30 with TRBJ2-2; D might be TRBD2 (5 bases). Germline values: CDR1 GTSNPN, CDR2 SVGIG (reference sequence). CDR3 length: 14 amino acids. V shed 0 bases and J shed 7 bases, with 12 bases lying between them. The DNA of the CDR3 is TGTGCCTGGAGTGTAAATCTCCGGGACGGGGAGCTGTTTTTT. Translating gives CAWSVNLRDGELFF.

This clone came up once. Different DNA sequences within this sample yield the same CDR3. The rearrangement joins TRBV6-1 to TRBJ1-2; no clear D. CDR1 is MNHNS, CDR2 SASEGT, per germline. The CDR3 consists of 11 residues. V was pared by 7 bases and J by 2 bases, with 5 bases between. DNA for the CDR3: TGTGCCAGCAACAGAAACTATGGCTACACCTTC. The encoded protein is CASNRNYGYTF.

The chain joins TRBV7-2 to TRBJ2-1, with 9 bases that match TRBD1. CDR3 size: 15 residues. Germline CDR1 is SGHTA and CDR2 is FQGNSA. V lost 5 bases, J lost 4 bases, and 6 bases stayed unmatched. CDR3 in amino acids: CASSHGTGNYNEQFF. CDR3 DNA: TGTGCCAGCAGCCACGGGACAGGGAATTACAATGAGCAGTTCTTC.

The chain carries TRBV7-2 and TRBJ2-7, with 14 nucleotides matching TRBD2. CDR1 and CDR2 (germline): SGHTA, FQGNSA. Trimming at V came to 1 base and at J to 6 bases, leaving 8 bases not matched to a gene. The CDR3 is 17 amino acids. The CDR3 region has the DNA TGTGCCAGCAGCTTAGGACTAGCGGGGGGGCATGTAGGCGAGCAGTACTTC. Amino acid sequence: CASSLGLAGGHVGEQYF.

The chain recombines TRBV5-1 with TRBJ2-5, with D possibly TRBD2 on 6 matching bases. Germline values: CDR1 SGHRS, CDR2 YFSETQ. Trimming took 0 bases from V and 5 from J, leaving 11 bases between them. The CDR3 is 14 residues long. CDR3 amino acids: CASSLAAGWETQYF. The CDR3 DNA follows: TGCGCCAGCAGCTTGGCAGCGGGCTGGGAGACCCAGTACTTC.

This clone has more than one count but fewer than ten. The CDR3 here is CASSQGQNRHF. The DNA for the CDR3 is TGTGCCAGCAGCCAGGGACAGAACCGCCACTTT. The chain is built from TRBV5-6 and TRBJ1-6; 7 nucleotides agree with TRBD1. J gave up 18 bases and V 4 bases, and 7 bases lay outside the gene matches. The CDR3 spans 11 residues. From germline, CDR1 is SGHDT and CDR2 YYEEEE.

The V gene is TRBV13, the J gene TRBJ2-7; TRBD1 matches at 8 bases. The germline CDR1 and CDR2 sequences are PRHDT and FYEKMQ (reference sequence). Trimming cost V 3 bases and J 5 bases; bases outside gene matches: 6. CDR3 length: 14 residues. The CDR3 spells CASSLDQGANEQYF. The CDR3 DNA sequence: TGTGCCAGCAGCTTGGACCAGGGGGCTAACGAGCAGTACTTC.

The chain recombines TRBV14 with TRBJ1-4; 8 positions match TRBD1. There are 12 residues in the CDR3. The V and J ends lost 4 bases and 8 bases, in that order; junction bases with no gene match: 0. CDR1 SGHDN and CDR2 FVKESK come from the germline V gene. Here the CDR3 reads CASSRTGEKLFF. The CDR3 DNA reads as TGTGCCAGCAGCCGGACAGGGGAAAAACTGTTTTTT.

The CDR3 loop is CASRRKDTEAFF. Written as DNA, the CDR3 is TGTGCCAGCAGGCGGAAGGACACTGAAGCTTTCTTT. This rearrangement joins TRBV6-5 to TRBJ1-1; D not certain. Looked up from germline, CDR1 is MNHEY and CDR2 is SVGAGI. V lost 6 bases to trimming and J lost 3 bases, with 8 bases between them. The CDR3 is made up of 12 amino acids.

In the case of this clone: A read error may produce the germline difference seen at one junction end. This sequence joins TRBV7-2 and TRBJ2-7; D not certain. Looked up from germline, CDR1 is SGHTA and CDR2 is FQGNSA. CDR3 length: 15 residues. For the CDR3, the DNA is TGTGCCAGCAGCGTAGCCCCAGGTGTCTCCTACGAGCAGTACTTC. As protein: CASSVAPGVSYEQYF.

The CDR3 spells CAWSVRGMRQFF. The CDR3 coding sequence is TGTGCCTGGAGTGTACGAGGGATGAGGCAGTTCTTC. V gene TRBV30 combines with J gene TRBJ2-1, with D maybe TRBD2 (5 bases). CDR1 GTSNPN and CDR2 SVGIG come from the germline V gene (reference sequence). The ends were cut back, 0 bases at V and 12 bases at J, with 12 bases in the middle. CDR3 size: 12 residues.

CDR3 nucleotide sequence: TGCGCCAGCAGCCAAGATGTGGCTAGCGGGGCGTCTAGCACAGATACGCAGTATTTT. This encodes CASSQDVASGASSTDTQYF. The V and J genes are TRBV4-3 and TRBJ2-3; 9 bases are a match to TRBD2. V was pared by 0 bases and J by 0 bases, with 10 bases of the junction left unmatched. CDR3 length: 19 amino acids. CDR1 is LGHNA and CDR2 is YSLEER in the germline V gene.

V and J are TRBV2 and TRBJ2-3, with D possibly TRBD2 on 5 matching bases. Trimming left V 4 bases short and J 2 bases short, with 13 bases between. The CDR3 totals 15 residues. Per the germline V gene, CDR1 is SNHLY and CDR2 is FYNNEI. The chain's CDR3 is CASSGATRNTDTQYF. CDR3 nucleotide sequence: TGTGCCAGCAGTGGTGCCACTAGAAACACAGATACGCAGTATTTT.

This chain uses TRBV7-9 with TRBJ1-2; D is ambiguous. Germline lookup yields CDR1 SEHNR and CDR2 FQNEAQ (reference sequence). V gave up 0 bases and J gave up 8 bases, with 10 bases separating them. This CDR3 is 13 amino acids long. The CDR3 sequence is CASSLAGWWGYTF. In DNA form, the CDR3 reads TGTGCCAGCAGCTTAGCGGGCTGGTGGGGCTACACCTTC.

The chain links TRBV11-2 to TRBJ2-7, with 9 positions matching TRBD1. Trimming took 1 base from V and 3 from J; bases not matched to a gene: 4. The CDR3 has 15 amino acids. Germline values: CDR1 SGHAT, CDR2 FQNNGV. CDR3 region: CASSLAGQGIYEQYF. The CDR3, as DNA: TGTGCCAGCAGCTTAGCGGGACAGGGAATCTACGAGCAGTACTTC.

The rearrangement joins TRBV5-5 to TRBJ2-7; TRBD1 aligns across 9 bases. There are 16 residues in the CDR3. The V gene end was trimmed by 0 bases and the J gene end by 7 bases; junction bases not matched to a gene: 11. In germline, CDR1 is SGHKS, CDR2 YYEKEE (reference sequence). The CDR3 sequence is CASSLGEGTGFVEQYF. In DNA form, the CDR3 reads TGTGCCAGCAGCTTGGGTGAGGGGACAGGGTTTGTGGAGCAGTACTTC.

The V call is TRBV15, the J call TRBJ2-5; D gene unclear. The germline V gene encodes CDR1 LNHNV and CDR2 YYDKDF (reference sequence). Trimming removed 0 bases at V and 0 bases at J, with 11 bases between. The CDR3 is 16 amino acids. The CDR3 region is CATSRDRMGNQETQYF. The CDR3 DNA is TGTGCCACCAGCAGAGACCGCATGGGCAACCAAGAGACCCAGTACTTC.

V gene TRBV19 combines with J gene TRBJ1-6, with 7 bases fitting TRBD1. V was pared by 5 bases and J by 1 base, with 8 bases of the junction left unmatched. The CDR3 contains 17 residues. The V gene's germline CDR1 is LNHDA and CDR2 SQIVND (reference sequence). The CDR3 bases are TGTGCCAGTAGTCTGGGACAGCGCACTTCCTATAATTCACCCCTCCACTTT. Residues: CASSLGQRTSYNSPLHF.